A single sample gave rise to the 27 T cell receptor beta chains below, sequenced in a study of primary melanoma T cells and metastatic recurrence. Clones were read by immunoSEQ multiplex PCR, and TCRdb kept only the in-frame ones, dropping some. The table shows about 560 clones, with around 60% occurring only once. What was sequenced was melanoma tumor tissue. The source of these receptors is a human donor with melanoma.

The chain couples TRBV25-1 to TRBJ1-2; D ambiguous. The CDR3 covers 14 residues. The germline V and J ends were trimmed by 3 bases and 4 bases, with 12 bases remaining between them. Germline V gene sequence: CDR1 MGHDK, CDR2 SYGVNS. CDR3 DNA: TGTGCCAGCAGTGATCGGGGAGACTCCTATGGCTACACCTTC. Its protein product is CASSDRGDSYGYTF.

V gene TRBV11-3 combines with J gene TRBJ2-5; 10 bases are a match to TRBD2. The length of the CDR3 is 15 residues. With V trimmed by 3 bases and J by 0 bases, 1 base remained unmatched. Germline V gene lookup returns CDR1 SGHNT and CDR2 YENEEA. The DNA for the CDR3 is TGTGCCAGCAGCTTGGGGACTAGCGACCAAGAGACCCAGTACTTC. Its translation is CASSLGTSDQETQYF.

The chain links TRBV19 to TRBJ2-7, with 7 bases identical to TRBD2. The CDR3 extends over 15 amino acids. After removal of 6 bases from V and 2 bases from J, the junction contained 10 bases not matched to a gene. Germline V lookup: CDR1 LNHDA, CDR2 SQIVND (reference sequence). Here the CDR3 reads CASSEVAGATYEQYF. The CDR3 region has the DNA TGTGCCAGTAGCGAAGTTGCGGGAGCCACCTACGAGCAGTACTTC.

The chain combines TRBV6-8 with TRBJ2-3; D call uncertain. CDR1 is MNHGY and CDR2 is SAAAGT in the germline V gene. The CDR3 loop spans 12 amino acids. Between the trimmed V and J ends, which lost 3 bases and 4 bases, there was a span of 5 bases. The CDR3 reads CASSYRADTQYF. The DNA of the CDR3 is TGTGCCAGCAGTTATCGAGCAGATACGCAGTATTTT.

The CDR3 sequence is CASTGTGNTPLHF. Here the CDR3 DNA reads TGCGCCAGCACCGGGACAGGGAACACACCCCTCCACTTT. The V and J genes are TRBV10-2 and TRBJ1-6, with TRBD1 matching 9 bases. Germline V gene sequence: CDR1 WSHSY, CDR2 SAAADI. Trimming at V came to 7 bases and at J to 11 bases, leaving 6 bases not matched to a gene. This CDR3 is 13 amino acids long.

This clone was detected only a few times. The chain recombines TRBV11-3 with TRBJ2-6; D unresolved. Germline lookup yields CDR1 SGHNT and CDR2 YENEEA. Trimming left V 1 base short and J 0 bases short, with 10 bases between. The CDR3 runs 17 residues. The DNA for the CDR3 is TGTGCCAGCAGCTTAGGCAACATCTACTCTGGGGCCAACGTCCTGACTTTC. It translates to CASSLGNIYSGANVLTF.

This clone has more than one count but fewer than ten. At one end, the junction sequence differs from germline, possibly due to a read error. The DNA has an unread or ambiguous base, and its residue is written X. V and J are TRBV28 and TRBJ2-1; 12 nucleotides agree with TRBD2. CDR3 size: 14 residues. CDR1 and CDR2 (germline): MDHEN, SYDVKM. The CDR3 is CAXSPPGLAGRQFF. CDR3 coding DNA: TGTGCCARCAGTCCCCCAGGACTAGCGGGACGACAGTTCTTC.

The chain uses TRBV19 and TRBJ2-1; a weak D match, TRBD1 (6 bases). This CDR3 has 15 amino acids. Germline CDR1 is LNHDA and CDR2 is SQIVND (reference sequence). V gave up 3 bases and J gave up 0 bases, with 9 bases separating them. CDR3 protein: CASSIRDTSYNEQFF. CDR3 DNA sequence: TGTGCCAGTAGTATCCGGGACACCTCCTACAATGAGCAGTTCTTC.

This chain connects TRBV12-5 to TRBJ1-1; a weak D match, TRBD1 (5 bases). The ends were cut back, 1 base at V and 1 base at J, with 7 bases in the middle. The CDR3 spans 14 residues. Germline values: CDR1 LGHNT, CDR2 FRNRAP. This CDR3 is CASGLGQQNTEAFF. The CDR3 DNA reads TGTGCTAGTGGTTTGGGACAGCAGAACACTGAAGCTTTCTTT.

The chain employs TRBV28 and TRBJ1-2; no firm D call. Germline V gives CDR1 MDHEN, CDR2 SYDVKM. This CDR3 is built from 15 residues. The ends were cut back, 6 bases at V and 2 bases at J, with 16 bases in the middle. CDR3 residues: CASSLGGVGNYGYTF. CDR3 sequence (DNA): TGTGCCAGCAGCCTGGGCGGGGTCGGAAACTATGGCTACACCTTC.

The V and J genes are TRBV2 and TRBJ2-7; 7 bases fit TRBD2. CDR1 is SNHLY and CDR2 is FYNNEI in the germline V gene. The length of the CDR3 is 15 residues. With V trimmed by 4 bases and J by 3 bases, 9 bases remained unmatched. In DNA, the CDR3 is TGTGCCAGCAGTGGGGCTAGCGGAGCCTTCTACGAGCAGTACTTC. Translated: CASSGASGAFYEQYF.

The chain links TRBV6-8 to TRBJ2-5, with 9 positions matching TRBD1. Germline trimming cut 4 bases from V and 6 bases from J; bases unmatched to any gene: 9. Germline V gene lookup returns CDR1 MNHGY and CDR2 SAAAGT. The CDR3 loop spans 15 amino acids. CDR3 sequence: CASSFPRTGVKTQYF. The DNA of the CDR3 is TGTGCCAGCAGTTTCCCTCGGACAGGGGTAAAGACCCAGTACTTC.

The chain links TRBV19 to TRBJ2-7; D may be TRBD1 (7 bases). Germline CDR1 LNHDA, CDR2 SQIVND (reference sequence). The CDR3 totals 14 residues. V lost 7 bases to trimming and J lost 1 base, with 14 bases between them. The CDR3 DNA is TGTGCCAGTAACCAACAGGGGACTTCCTACGAGCAGTACTTC. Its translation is CASNQQGTSYEQYF.

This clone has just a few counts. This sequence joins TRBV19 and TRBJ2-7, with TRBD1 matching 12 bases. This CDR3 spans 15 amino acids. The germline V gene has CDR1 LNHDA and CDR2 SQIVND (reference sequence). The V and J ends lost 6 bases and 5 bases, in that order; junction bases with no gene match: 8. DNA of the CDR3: TGTGCCAGTAGAACCGGGACAGGGGGCTTCAACGAGCAGTACTTC. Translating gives CASRTGTGGFNEQYF.

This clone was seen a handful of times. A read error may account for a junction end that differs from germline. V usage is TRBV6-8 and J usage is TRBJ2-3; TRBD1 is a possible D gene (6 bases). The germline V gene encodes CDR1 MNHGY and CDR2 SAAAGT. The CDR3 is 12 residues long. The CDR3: CAISGQPDTQYF. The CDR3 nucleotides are TGTGCCATCAGTGGACAGCCAGATACGCAGTATTTT.

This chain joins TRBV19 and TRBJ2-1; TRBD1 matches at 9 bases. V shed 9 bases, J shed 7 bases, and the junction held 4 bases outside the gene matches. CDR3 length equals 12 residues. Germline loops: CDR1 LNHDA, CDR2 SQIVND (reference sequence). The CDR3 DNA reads TGTGCCAGGGGACAGGGAAAAAATGAGCAGTTCTTC. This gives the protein CARGQGKNEQFF.

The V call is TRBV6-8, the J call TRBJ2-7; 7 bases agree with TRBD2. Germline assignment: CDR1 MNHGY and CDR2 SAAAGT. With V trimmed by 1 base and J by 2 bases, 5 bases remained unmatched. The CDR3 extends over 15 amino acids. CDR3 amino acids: CASSYFLAATYEQYF. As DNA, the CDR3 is TGTGCCAGCAGTTACTTCCTAGCGGCAACCTACGAGCAGTACTTC.

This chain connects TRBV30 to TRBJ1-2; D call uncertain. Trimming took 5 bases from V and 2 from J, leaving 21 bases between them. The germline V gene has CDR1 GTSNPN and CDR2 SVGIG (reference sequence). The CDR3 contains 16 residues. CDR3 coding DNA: TGTGCCTGGTCCGCACAATCGGGCCGACCAAACTATGGCTACACCTTC. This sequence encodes CAWSAQSGRPNYGYTF.

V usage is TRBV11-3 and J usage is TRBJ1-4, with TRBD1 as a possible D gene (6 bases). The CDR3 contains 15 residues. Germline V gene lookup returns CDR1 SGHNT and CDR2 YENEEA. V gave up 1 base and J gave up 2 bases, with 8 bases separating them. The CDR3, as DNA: TGTGCCAGCAGCTTAGGGGGGCGCACTAATGAAAAACTGTTTTTT. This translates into CASSLGGRTNEKLFF.

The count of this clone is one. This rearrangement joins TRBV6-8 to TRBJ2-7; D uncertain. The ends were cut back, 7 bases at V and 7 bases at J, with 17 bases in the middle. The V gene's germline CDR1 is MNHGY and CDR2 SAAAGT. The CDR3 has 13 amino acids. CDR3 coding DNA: TGTGCCAGCACTTCCGACACGGGCAGGGAGCAGTACTTC. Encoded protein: CASTSDTGREQYF.

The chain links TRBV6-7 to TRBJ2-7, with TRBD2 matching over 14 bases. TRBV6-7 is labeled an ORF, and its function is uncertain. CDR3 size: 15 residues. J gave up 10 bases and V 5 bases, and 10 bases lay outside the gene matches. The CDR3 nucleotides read TGTGCCAGCAGTGCAACGCCGGGACTAGCGGGAGAACAGTACTTC. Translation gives CASSATPGLAGEQYF.

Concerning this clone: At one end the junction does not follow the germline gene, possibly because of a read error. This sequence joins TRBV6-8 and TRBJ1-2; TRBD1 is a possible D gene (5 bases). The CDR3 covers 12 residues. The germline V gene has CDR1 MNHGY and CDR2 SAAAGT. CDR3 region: CAISRDGYGYTF. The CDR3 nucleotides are TGTGCCATCAGTCGGGACGGCTATGGCTACACCTTC.

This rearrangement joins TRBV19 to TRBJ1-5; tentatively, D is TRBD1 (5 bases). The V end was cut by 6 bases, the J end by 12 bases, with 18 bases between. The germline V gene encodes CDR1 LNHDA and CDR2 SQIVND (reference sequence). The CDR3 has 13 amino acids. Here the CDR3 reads CASSGDLRGSQHF. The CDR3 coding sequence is TGTGCCAGTAGCGGGGACCTCCGGGGGAGCCAGCATTTT. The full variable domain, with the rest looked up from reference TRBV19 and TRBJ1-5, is DGGITQSPKYLFRKEGQNVTLSCEQNLNHDAMYWYRQDPGQGLRLIYYSQIVNDFQKGDIAEGYSVSREKKESFPLTVTSAQKNPTAFYLCASSGDLRGSQHFGDGTRLSIL.

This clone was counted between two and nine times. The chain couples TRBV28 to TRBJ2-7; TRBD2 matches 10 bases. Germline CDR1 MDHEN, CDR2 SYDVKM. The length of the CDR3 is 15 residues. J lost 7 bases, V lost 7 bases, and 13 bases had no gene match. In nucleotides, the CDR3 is TGTGCCAGCACCCGCCGACTAGCGGGTTCGAGGGAGCAGTACTTC. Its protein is CASTRRLAGSREQYF.

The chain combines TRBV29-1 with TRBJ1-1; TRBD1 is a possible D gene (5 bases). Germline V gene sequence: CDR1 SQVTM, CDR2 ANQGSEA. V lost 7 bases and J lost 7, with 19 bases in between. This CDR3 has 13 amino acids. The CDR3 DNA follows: TGCAGCGCCGCCCCGGGGGAAGGGGTTGAAGCTTTCTTT. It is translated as CSAAPGEGVEAFF.

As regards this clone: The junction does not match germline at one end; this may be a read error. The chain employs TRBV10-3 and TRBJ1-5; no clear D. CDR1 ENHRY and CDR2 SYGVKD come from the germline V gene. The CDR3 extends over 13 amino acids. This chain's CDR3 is CASSEIANQPQHF. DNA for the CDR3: TGTGCCAGCAGTGAGATAGCAAATCAGCCCCAGCATTTT.

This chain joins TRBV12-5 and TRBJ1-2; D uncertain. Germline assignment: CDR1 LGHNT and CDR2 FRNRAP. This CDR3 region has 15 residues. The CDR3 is CASGRKGEENYGYTF. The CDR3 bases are TGTGCCAGCGGGAGGAAGGGAGAGGAGAACTATGGCTACACCTTC.